This note documents a single T cell receptor (beta chain) sequence. Other DNA variants within this sample encode the same CDR3. The data were taken from a study of blood T cell repertoires in COVID-19. Study-level background: Material from acute and convalescent COVID-19 was sourced from the United States, Italy and Spain. Sample material is recorded as cDNA or gDNA derived from T cells, B-cell-depleted T cells, or PBMCs.

Study processing details: Nucleated cell counts were estimated from reference gene primer amplification. Assay used: immunoSEQ multiplex PCR; TCRdb lists only in-frame clones, some missing. V and J calls and clone size are given by that table; D and trimming were obtained from the DNA. The sample lists roughly 230,000 clones, approximately 81% seen once, with just under 1% in the top ten. The CDR3 runs to 14 residues. Germline lookup yields CDR1 SGDLS and CDR2 YYNGEE. The germline V and J ends were trimmed by 0 bases and 1 base, with 5 bases remaining between them. This chain links TRBV9 with TRBJ1-5; D is perhaps TRBD1 (5 bases). Material for sequencing was peripheral blood. This sequence was found in a man in his forties or fifties with acute or convalescent COVID-19. The CDR3 region is CASSVGGSNQPQHF. Written as DNA, the CDR3 is TGTGCCAGCAGCGTAGGGGGCAGCAATCAGCCCCAGCATTTT.